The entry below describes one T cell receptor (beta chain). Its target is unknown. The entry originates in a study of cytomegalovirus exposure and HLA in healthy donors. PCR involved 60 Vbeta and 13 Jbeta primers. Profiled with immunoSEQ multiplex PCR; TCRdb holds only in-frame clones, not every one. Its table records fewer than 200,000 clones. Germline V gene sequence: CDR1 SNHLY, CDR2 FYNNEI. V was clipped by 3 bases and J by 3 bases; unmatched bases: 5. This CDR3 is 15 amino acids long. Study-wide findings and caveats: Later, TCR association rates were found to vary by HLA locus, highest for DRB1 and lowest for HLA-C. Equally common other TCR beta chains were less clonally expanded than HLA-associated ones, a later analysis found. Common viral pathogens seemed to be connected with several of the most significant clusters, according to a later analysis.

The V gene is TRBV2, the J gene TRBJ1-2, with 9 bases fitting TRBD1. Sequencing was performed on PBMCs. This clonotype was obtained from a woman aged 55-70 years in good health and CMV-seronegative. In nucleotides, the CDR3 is TGTGCCAGCAGTGAGGGACAGGGAGGCGACTATGGCTACACCTTC. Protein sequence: CASSEGQGGDYGYTF.